This T cell receptor (beta chain) was identified in a study of T cell changes during pregnancy in multiple sclerosis. The V end lost 6 bases, the J end lost 0 bases, and 12 bases lay between the germline ends. The CDR3 runs 15 residues. From germline, CDR1 is KGHSH and CDR2 LQKENI. Method: immunoSEQ multiplex PCR; TCRdb's copy keeps in-frame clones and lacks some. The table includes tens of thousands of clones, approximately 92% detected once. V usage is TRBV18 and J usage is TRBJ1-5; D gene unclear. This receptor was identified in a female donor with multiple sclerosis, enrolled in a pregnancy study. This sample comprised peripheral blood, obtained after pregnancy. CDR3 nucleotides: TGTGCCAGCTCTTCCACAGCTGATAGCAATCAGCCCCAGCATTTT. Translating it yields CASSSTADSNQPQHF.